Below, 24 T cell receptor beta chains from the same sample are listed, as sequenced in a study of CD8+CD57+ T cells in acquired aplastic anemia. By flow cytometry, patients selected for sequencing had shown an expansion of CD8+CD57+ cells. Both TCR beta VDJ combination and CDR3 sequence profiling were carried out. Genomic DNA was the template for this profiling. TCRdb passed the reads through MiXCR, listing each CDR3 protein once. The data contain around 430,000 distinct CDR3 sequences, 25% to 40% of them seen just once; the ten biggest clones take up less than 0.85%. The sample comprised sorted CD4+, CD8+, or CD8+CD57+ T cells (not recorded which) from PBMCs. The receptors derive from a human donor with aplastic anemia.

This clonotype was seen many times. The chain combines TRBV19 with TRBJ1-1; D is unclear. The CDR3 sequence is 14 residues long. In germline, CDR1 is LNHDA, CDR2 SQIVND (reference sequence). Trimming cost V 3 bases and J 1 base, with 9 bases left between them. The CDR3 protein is CASSIRRWNTEAFF. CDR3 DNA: TGTGCCAGTAGTATTCGACGGTGGAACACTGAAGCTTTCTTT.

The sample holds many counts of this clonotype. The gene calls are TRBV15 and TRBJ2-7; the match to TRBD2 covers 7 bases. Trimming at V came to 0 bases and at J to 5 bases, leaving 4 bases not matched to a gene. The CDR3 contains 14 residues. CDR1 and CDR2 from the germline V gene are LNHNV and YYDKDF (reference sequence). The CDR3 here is CATSRDRGVHEQYF. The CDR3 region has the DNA TGTGCCACCAGCAGAGATCGGGGGGTTCACGAGCAGTACTTC. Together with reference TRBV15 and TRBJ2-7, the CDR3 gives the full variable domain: DAMVIQNPRYQVTQFGKPVTLSCSQTLNHNVMYWYQQKSSQAPKLLFHYYDKDFNNEADTPDNFQSRRPNTSFCFLDIRSPGLGDTAMYLCATSRDRGVHEQYFGPGTRLTVT.

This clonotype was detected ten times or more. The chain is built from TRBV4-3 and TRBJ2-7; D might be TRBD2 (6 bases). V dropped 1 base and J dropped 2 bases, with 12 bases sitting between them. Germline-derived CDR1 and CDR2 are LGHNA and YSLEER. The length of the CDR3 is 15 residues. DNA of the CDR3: TGCGCCAGCAGCCAAGGACGGCGGGGAACCTACGAGCAGTACTTC. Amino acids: CASSQGRRGTYEQYF.

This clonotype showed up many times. CDR3 sequence reads: CAISDGTGDNEQFF. The CDR3 region has the DNA TGTGCCATCAGTGACGGGACAGGGGACAATGAGCAGTTCTTC. The rearrangement links TRBV10-3 to TRBJ2-1; 10 bases map to TRBD1. V dropped 3 bases and J dropped 5; count of bases not matched to a gene: 1. The V gene's germline CDR1 is ENHRY and CDR2 SYGVKD. This CDR3 spans 14 amino acids.

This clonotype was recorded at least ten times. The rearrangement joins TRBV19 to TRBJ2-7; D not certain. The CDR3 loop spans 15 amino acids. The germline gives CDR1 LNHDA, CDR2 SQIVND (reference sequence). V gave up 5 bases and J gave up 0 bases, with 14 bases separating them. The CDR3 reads CASSPGDGPSYEQYF. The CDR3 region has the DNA TGTGCCAGTAGTCCCGGTGACGGACCCTCCTACGAGCAGTACTTC. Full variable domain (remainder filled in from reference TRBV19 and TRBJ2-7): DGGITQSPKYLFRKEGQNVTLSCEQNLNHDAMYWYRQDPGQGLRLIYYSQIVNDFQKGDIAEGYSVSREKKESFPLTVTSAQKNPTAFYLCASSPGDGPSYEQYFGPGTRLTVT.

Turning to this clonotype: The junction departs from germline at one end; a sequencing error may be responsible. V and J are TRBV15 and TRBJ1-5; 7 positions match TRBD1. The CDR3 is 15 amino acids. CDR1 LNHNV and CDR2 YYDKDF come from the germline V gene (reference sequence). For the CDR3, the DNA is TGTGCCAGCAGCCCGACAGGGATACGCAATCAGCCCCAGCATTTT. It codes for CASSPTGIRNQPQHF.

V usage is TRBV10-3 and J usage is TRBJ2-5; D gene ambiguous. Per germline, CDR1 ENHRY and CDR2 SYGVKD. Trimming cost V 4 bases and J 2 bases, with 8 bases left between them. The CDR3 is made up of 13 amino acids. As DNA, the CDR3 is TGTGCCATCAGTGTCGGTGGGCAAGAGACCCAGTACTTC. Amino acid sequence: CAISVGGQETQYF.

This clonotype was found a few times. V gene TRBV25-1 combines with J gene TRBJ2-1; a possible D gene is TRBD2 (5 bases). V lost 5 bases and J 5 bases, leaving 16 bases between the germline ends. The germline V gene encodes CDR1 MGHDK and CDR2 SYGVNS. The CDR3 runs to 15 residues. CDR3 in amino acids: CASSSLAAVDNEQFF. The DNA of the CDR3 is TGTGCCAGCAGTTCCCTAGCAGCAGTGGACAATGAGCAGTTCTTC. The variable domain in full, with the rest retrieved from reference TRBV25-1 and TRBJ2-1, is EADIYQTPRYLVIGTGKKITLECSQTMGHDKMYWYQQDPGMELHLIHYSYGVNSTEKGDLSSESTVSRIRTEHFPLTLESARPSHTSQYLCASSSLAAVDNEQFFGPGTRLTVL.

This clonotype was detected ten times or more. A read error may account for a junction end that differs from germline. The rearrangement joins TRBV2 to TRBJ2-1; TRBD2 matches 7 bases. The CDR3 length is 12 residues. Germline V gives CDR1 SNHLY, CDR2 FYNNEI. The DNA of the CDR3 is TGTGCCAGCAGTGAAGGGCTAGCGGTCGCCAACTTC. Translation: CASSEGLAVANF.

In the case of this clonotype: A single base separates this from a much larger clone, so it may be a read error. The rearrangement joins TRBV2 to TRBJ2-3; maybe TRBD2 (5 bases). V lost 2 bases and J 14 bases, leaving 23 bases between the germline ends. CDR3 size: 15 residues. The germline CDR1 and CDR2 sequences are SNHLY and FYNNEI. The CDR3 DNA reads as TGTGCCAGCAGTGAACGGACGGTGAACACCGGGGAGCTGTATTTT. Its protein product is CASSERTVNTGELYF.

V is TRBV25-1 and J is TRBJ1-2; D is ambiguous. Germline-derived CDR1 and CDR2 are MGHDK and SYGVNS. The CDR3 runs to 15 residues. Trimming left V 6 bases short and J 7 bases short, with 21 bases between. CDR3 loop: CASSQAGRTASGYTF. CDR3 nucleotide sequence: TGTGCCAGCAGCCAAGCCGGGAGAACCGCCAGTGGCTACACCTTC.

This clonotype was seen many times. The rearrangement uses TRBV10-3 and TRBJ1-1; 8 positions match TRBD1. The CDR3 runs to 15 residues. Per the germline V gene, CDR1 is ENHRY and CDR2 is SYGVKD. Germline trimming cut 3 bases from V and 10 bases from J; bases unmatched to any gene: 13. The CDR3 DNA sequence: TGTGCCATCAGTGAAAATCAGGGGGCCTCTCTCGTAGCTTTCTTT. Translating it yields CAISENQGASLVAFF.

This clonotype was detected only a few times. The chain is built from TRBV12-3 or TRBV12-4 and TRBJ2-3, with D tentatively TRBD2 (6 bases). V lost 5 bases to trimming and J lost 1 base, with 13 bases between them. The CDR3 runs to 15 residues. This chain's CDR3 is CASSRWGVGTDTQYF. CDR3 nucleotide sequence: TGTGCCAGCAGTCGATGGGGGGTTGGCACAGATACGCAGTATTTT.

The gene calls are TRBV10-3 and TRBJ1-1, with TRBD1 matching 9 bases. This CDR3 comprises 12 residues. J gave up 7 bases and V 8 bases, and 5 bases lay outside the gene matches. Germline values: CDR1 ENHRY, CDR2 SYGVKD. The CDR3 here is CAIRDRDNEAFF. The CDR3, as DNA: TGTGCCATCCGGGACAGGGACAATGAAGCTTTCTTT.

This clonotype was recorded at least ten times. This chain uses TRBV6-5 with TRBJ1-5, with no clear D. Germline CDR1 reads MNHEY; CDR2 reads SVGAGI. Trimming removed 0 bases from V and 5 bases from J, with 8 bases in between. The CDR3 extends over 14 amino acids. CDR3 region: CASSYSVGDQPQHF. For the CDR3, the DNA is TGTGCCAGCAGTTACTCGGTCGGCGATCAGCCCCAGCATTTT.

CDR3 sequence reads: CSVPGTGAYEQYF. The DNA for the CDR3 is TGCAGCGTTCCCGGGACAGGGGCCTACGAGCAGTACTTC. The V call is TRBV29-1, the J call TRBJ2-7; 10 bases match TRBD1. Germline loops: CDR1 SQVTM, CDR2 ANQGSEA. Trimming at V came to 5 bases and at J to 2 bases, leaving 3 bases not matched to a gene. The CDR3 covers 13 residues.

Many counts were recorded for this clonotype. The CDR3 nucleotides read TGTGCCAGCAGCTTAAGACCGGGACAGGACTCCGGGGCCAACGTCCTGACTTTC. Amino acids: CASSLRPGQDSGANVLTF. This chain links TRBV7-6 with TRBJ2-6; 8 nucleotides align to TRBD1. The CDR3 is 18 amino acids. V lost 2 bases to trimming and J lost 4 bases; unmatched junction nucleotides: 10. Germline values: CDR1 SGHVS, CDR2 FNYEAQ.

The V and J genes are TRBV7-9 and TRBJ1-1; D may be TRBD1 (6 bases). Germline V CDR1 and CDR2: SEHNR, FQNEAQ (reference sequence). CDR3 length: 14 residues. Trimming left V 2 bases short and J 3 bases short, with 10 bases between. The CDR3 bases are TGTGCCAGCAGCTTAAATCCAGGGGACACTGAAGCTTTCTTT. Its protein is CASSLNPGDTEAFF.

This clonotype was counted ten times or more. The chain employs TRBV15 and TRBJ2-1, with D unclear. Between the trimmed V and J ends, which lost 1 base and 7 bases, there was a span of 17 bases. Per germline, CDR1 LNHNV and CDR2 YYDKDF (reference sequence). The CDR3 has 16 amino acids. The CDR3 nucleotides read TGTGCCACCAGCAGAGGGTCCCAGGTGACCACAAATGAGCAGTTCTTC. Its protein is CATSRGSQVTTNEQFF.

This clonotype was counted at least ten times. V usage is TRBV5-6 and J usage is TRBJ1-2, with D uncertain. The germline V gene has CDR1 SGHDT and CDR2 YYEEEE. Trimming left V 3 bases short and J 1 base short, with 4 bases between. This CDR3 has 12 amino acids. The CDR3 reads CASSSNNYGYTF. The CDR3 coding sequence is TGTGCCAGCAGCTCAAATAACTATGGCTACACCTTC. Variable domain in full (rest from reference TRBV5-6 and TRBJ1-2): DAGVTQSPTHLIKTRGQQVTLRCSPKSGHDTVSWYQQALGQGPQFIFQYYEEEERQRGNFPDRFSGHQFPNYSSELNVNALLLGDSALYLCASSSNNYGYTFGSGTRLTVV.

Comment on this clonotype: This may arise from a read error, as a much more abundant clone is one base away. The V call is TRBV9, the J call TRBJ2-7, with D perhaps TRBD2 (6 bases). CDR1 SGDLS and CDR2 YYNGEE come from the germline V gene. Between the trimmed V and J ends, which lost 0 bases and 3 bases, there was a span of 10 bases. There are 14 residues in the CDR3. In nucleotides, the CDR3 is TGTGCCAGCAGCGTAGGACTAGGGGACTACGAGCAGTACTTC. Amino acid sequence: CASSVGLGDYEQYF. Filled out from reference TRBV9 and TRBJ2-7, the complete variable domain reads DSGVTQTPKHLITATGQRVTLRCSPRSGDLSVYWYQQSLDQGLQFLIQYYNGEERAKGNILERFSAQQFPDLHSELNLSSLELGDSALYFCASSVGLGDYEQYFGPGTRLTVT.

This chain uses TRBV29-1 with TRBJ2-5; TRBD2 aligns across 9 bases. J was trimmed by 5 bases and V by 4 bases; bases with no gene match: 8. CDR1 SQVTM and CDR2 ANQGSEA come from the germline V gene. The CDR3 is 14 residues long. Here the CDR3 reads CSVGPSGRSETQYF. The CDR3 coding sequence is TGCAGCGTTGGGCCGAGCGGGAGGTCTGAGACCCAGTACTTC.

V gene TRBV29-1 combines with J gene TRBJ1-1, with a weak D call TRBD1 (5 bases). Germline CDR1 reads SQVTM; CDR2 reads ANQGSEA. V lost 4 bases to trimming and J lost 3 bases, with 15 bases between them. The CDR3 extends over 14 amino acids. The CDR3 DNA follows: TGCAGCGTTGTCGACAGCGGGGGGGACACTGAAGCTTTCTTT. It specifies CSVVDSGGDTEAFF.

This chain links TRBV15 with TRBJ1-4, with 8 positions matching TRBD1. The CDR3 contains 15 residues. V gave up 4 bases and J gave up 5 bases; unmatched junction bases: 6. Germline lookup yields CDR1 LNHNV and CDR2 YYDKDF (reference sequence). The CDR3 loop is CATSKDRGRNEKLFF. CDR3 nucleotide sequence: TGTGCCACCAGCAAAGACAGGGGACGCAATGAAAAACTGTTTTTT.